Each of the 20 T cell receptor beta chains below was sequenced from the same sample in a study of T cell repertoires in cytomegalovirus infection. TCRdb re-called the reads through MiXCR, storing one row per CDR3 protein. The sample shows hundreds of thousands of distinct CDR3 sequences, around 24% of them seen only once. What was sequenced was CD8+ T cells from PBMCs. All receptors derive from a human donor in good health (CMV status not recorded). Some clones in this sample may be carry-over from other donors' samples.

This chain connects TRBV15 to TRBJ2-1, with D possibly being TRBD1 (6 bases). V was clipped by 0 bases and J by 4 bases, with 10 bases between them. Germline loops: CDR1 LNHNV, CDR2 YYDKDF (reference sequence). The length of the CDR3 is 15 residues. For the CDR3, the DNA is TGTGCCACCAGCAGAGAGCCAGGGGAATACAATGAGCAGTTCTTC. As protein: CATSREPGEYNEQFF.

In this sample, this clonotype turned up a few times. This rearrangement joins TRBV19 to TRBJ1-2; the D is unclear. The CDR3 spans 11 residues. Germline V CDR1 and CDR2: LNHDA, SQIVND (reference sequence). The V and J ends lost 10 bases and 8 bases respectively, with 14 bases between them. The CDR3 is CATPAVGGYTF. In DNA, the CDR3 is TGTGCCACCCCAGCGGTGGGAGGCTACACCTTC.

This chain links TRBV15 with TRBJ2-5; D not resolved. Germline V gene lookup returns CDR1 LNHNV and CDR2 YYDKDF (reference sequence). V was cut by 0 bases and J by 1 base, with 12 bases left in between. This CDR3 region has 16 residues. The CDR3 is CATSRDLHGPQETQYF. Written as DNA, the CDR3 is TGTGCCACCAGCAGAGATCTACACGGCCCCCAAGAGACCCAGTACTTC.

The rearrangement links TRBV29-1 to TRBJ2-5; D unclear. The germline V gene encodes CDR1 SQVTM and CDR2 ANQGSEA. V was cut by 2 bases and J by 2 bases, with 12 bases left in between. The CDR3 sequence is 14 residues long. CDR3 protein: CSVEWGVNQETQYF. CDR3 bases: TGCAGCGTTGAATGGGGTGTCAATCAAGAGACCCAGTACTTC.

On this clonotype: This sequence may be a read error, since a much larger clone differs from it by one base. The chain employs TRBV7-6 and TRBJ1-1; D is uncertain. Trimming cost V 1 base and J 2 bases, with 5 bases left between them. Germline V gene data show CDR1 as SGHVS and CDR2 as FNYEAQ. The CDR3 consists of 13 residues. The CDR3 loop reads CASSLEQNTEAFF. The CDR3 DNA follows: TGTGCCAGCAGCTTAGAACAAAACACTGAAGCTTTCTTT. The whole variable domain, filled in from reference TRBV7-6 and TRBJ1-1, reads GAGVSQSPRYKVTKRGQDVALRCDPISGHVSLYWYRQALGQGPEFLTYFNYEAQQDKSGLPNDRFSAERPEGSISTLTIQRTEQRDSAMYRCASSLEQNTEAFFGQGTRLTVV.

The chain employs TRBV29-1 and TRBJ2-7; D may be TRBD1 or TRBD2 (5 bases each). The germline V gene encodes CDR1 SQVTM and CDR2 ANQGSEA. This CDR3 comprises 14 residues. Trimming left V 0 bases short and J 2 bases short, with 11 bases between. CDR3 nucleotides: TGCAGCGTTGAAGATAGGGACGGCGCCTACGAGCAGTACTTC. Amino acid sequence: CSVEDRDGAYEQYF.

This clonotype was found a few times. This chain joins TRBV20-1 and TRBJ2-7, with D tentatively TRBD2 (6 bases). Trimming pared 1 base from V and 2 bases from J, leaving 9 bases between. CDR1 is DFQATT, CDR2 SNEGSKA, per germline (reference sequence). The CDR3 consists of 13 residues. The CDR3 DNA is TGCAGTGCTAGAGGGGCGGGGACCTACGAGCAGTACTTC. It encodes CSARGAGTYEQYF.

The V gene is TRBV9, the J gene TRBJ1-5; 10 nucleotides match TRBD1. The CDR3 is made up of 16 amino acids. J gave up 8 bases and V 3 bases, and 11 bases lay outside the gene matches. CDR1 is SGDLS and CDR2 is YYNGEE in the germline V gene. CDR3 bases: TGTGCCAGCAGCGAGGGGCTTCGACAGGGGGCTGAGCCCCAGCATTTT. Translated: CASSEGLRQGAEPQHF.

This clonotype was detected ten times or more. This sequence joins TRBV7-9 and TRBJ1-4; D uncertain. The CDR3 spans 16 residues. Germline values: CDR1 SEHNR, CDR2 FQNEAQ (reference sequence). V gave up 4 bases and J gave up 5 bases, with 17 bases separating them. Written as DNA, the CDR3 is TGTGCCAGCAGCTCCCCATACGGAGGGCAGAATGAAAAACTGTTTTTT. This codes for CASSSPYGGQNEKLFF.

The CDR3 DNA sequence: TGTGCCAGCAGTGAAGCCCTAGCGGACAATGAGCAGTTCTTC. Its protein product is CASSEALADNEQFF. The rearrangement joins TRBV6-1 to TRBJ2-1, with TRBD2 matching over 7 bases. There are 14 residues in the CDR3. Trimming at V came to 0 bases and at J to 5 bases, leaving 1 base not matched to a gene. Germline V gene data show CDR1 as MNHNS and CDR2 as SASEGT.

This clonotype was seen repeatedly, ten times or more. DNA for the CDR3: TGTGCCATCAGTGAAGGGGGCGACCTGATATTAGGAGGACCCCTCCACTTT. This sequence encodes CAISEGGDLILGGPLHF. The gene calls are TRBV10-3 and TRBJ1-6; 7 bases agree with TRBD1. V shed 3 bases and J 12 bases; nucleotides not matched to a gene: 17. This CDR3 comprises 17 residues. CDR1 is ENHRY, CDR2 SYGVKD, per germline.

This clonotype was counted ten times or more. This rearrangement joins TRBV7-9 to TRBJ2-2, with D tentatively TRBD1 (5 bases). The CDR3 has 16 residues. Looked up from germline, CDR1 is SEHNR and CDR2 is FQNEAQ (reference sequence). Trimming took 5 bases from V and 0 from J, leaving 13 bases between them. The CDR3 DNA reads TGTGCCAGCAGCCCCTCCGAAGGGGCGAACACCGGGGAGCTGTTTTTT. Its translation is CASSPSEGANTGELFF.

The V and J genes are TRBV20-1 and TRBJ1-1; D unresolved. Per germline, CDR1 DFQATT and CDR2 SNEGSKA (reference sequence). The CDR3 runs 15 residues. Trimming took 3 bases from V and 0 from J, leaving 14 bases between them. DNA for the CDR3: TGCAGTGCTAGGGGGTTTATCGACTTGAACACTGAAGCTTTCTTT. This sequence encodes CSARGFIDLNTEAFF.

This clonotype was detected only a few times. V and J are TRBV6-2 or TRBV6-3 and TRBJ1-1; D not resolved. This CDR3 region has 15 residues. Germline CDR1 MNHEY, CDR2 SVGEGT. Trimming cost V 4 bases and J 2 bases, with 14 bases left between them. CDR3 sequence reads: CASSSLGRTNTEAFF. CDR3 nucleotide sequence: TGTGCCAGCAGTTCCCTAGGACGCACAAACACTGAAGCTTTCTTT.

In this sample, this clonotype turned up many times. The chain couples TRBV12-3 or TRBV12-4 to TRBJ1-2; D perhaps matches TRBD1 (6 bases). This CDR3 has 15 amino acids. Trimming cost V 5 bases and J 2 bases, with 15 bases left between them. Written as DNA, the CDR3 is TGTGCCAGCAGTCCCTTACGGGGGCCCAACTATGGCTACACCTTC. The encoded protein is CASSPLRGPNYGYTF.

Details on this clonotype: Lacking the conserved final phenylalanine or tryptophan, this CDR3 likely reflects a read error. The chain uses TRBV7-9 and TRBJ2-1, with 8 nucleotides matching TRBD1. Looked up from germline, CDR1 is SEHNR and CDR2 is FQNEAQ (reference sequence). V gave up 6 bases and J gave up 4 bases; unmatched junction bases: 5. The CDR3 consists of 14 residues. The CDR3 loop reads CASSSGTGYNEQFV. CDR3 DNA sequence: TGTGCCAGCAGTTCCGGGACAGGATACAATGAGCAGTTCGTC.

The DNA for the CDR3 is TGTGCCAGCCTTTCCGGGGAGCTGTTTTTT. Protein: CASLSGELFF. This chain joins TRBV2 and TRBJ2-2; D gene uncertain. Germline V gene sequence: CDR1 SNHLY, CDR2 FYNNEI. This CDR3 comprises 10 residues. V was shortened by 8 bases and J by 6 bases, with 4 bases between the two germline ends.

The CDR3 sequence: CASQGGEQFF. The CDR3 nucleotides read TGTGCCAGCCAGGGGGGTGAGCAGTTCTTC. This chain links TRBV2 with TRBJ2-1; D perhaps matches TRBD1 (7 bases). V lost 8 bases and J 9 bases, leaving 8 bases between the germline ends. The CDR3 is 10 amino acids. Germline V lookup: CDR1 SNHLY, CDR2 FYNNEI.

This clonotype was seen a handful of times. This rearrangement joins TRBV6-2 or TRBV6-3 to TRBJ1-2, with D hard to call. Germline CDR1 MNHEY, CDR2 SVGEGT. This CDR3 spans 13 amino acids. Trimming cost V 2 bases and J 2 bases, with 6 bases left between them. The CDR3 reads CASSYPGNYGYTF. CDR3 bases: TGTGCCAGCAGTTACCCCGGGAACTATGGCTACACCTTC.

In its sample, this clonotype was seen a few times. The rearrangement links TRBV5-6 to TRBJ2-7; TRBD1 might be the D (5 bases). CDR1 and CDR2 (germline): SGHDT, YYEEEE. V dropped 4 bases and J dropped 2 bases, with 16 bases sitting between them. This CDR3 region has 15 residues. CDR3 bases: TGTGCCAGCAGCACTGGGGCTGGGTACGCCTACGAGCAGTACGTC. Residues: CASSTGAGYAYEQYV.